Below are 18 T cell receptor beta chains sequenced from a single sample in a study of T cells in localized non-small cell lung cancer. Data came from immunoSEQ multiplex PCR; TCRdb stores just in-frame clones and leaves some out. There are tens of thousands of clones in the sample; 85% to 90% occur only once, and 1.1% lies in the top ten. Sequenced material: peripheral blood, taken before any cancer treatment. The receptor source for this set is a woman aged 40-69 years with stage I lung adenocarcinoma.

The CDR3 DNA is TGCGCCAGCAGCCAAGATCCCCCGGGACAGTTAGACAATGAGCAGTTCTTC. Its translation: CASSQDPPGQLDNEQFF. The V call is TRBV4-1, the J call TRBJ2-1, with TRBD1 matching over 7 bases. In germline, CDR1 is MGHRA, CDR2 YSYEKL. The length of the CDR3 is 17 residues. Trimming at V came to 0 bases and at J to 5 bases, leaving 10 bases not matched to a gene.

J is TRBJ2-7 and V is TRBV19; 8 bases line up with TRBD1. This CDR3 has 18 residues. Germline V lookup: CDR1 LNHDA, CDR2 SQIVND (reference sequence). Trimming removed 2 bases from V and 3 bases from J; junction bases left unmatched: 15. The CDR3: CASSIYLPSGTGRYEQYF. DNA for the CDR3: TGTGCCAGTAGTATATATCTCCCATCCGGGACAGGACGCTACGAGCAGTACTTC.

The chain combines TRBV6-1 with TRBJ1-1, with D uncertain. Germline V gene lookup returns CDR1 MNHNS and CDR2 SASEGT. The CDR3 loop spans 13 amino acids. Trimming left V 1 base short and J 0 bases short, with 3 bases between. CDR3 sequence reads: CASSEGLNTEAFF. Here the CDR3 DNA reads TGTGCCAGCAGTGAAGGACTGAACACTGAAGCTTTCTTT.

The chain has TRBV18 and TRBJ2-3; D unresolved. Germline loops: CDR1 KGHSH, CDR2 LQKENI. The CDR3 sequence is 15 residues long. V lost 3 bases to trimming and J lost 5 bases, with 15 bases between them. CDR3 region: CASSPSLPPGDTQYF. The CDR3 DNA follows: TGTGCCAGCTCACCGAGTCTCCCTCCCGGAGATACGCAGTATTTT. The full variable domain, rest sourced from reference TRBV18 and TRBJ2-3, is NAGVMQNPRHLVRRRGQEARLRCSPMKGHSHVYWYRQLPEEGLKFMVYLQKENIIDESGMPKERFSAEFPKEGPSILRIQQVVRGDSAAYFCASSPSLPPGDTQYFGPGTRLTVL.

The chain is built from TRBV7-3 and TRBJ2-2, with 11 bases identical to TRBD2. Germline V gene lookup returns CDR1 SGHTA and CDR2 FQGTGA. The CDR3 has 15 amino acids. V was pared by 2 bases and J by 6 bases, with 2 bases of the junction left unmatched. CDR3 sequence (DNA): TGTGCCAGCAGCTTACTAGCGGGGGGCCCCGGGGAGCTGTTTTTT. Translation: CASSLLAGGPGELFF.

CDR3 amino acids: CASSYGTAQMNTEAFF. In DNA, the CDR3 is TGTGCCAGCAGCTACGGGACAGCACAAATGAACACTGAAGCTTTCTTT. This rearrangement joins TRBV6-5 to TRBJ1-1; 7 positions agree with TRBD1. CDR1 is MNHEY, CDR2 SVGAGI, per germline. V dropped 6 bases and J dropped 0; count of bases not matched to a gene: 10. CDR3 length: 16 residues.

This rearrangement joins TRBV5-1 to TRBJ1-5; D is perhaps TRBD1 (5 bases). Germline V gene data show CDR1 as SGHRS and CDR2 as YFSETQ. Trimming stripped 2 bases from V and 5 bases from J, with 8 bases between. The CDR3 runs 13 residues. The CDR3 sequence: CASSFQGDQPQHF. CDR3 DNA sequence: TGCGCCAGCAGCTTCCAGGGTGATCAGCCCCAGCATTTT. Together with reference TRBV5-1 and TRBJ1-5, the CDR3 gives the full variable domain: KAGVTQTPRYLIKTRGQQVTLSCSPISGHRSVSWYQQTPGQGLQFLFEYFSETQRNKGNFPGRFSGRQFSNSRSEMNVSTLELGDSALYLCASSFQGDQPQHFGDGTRLSIL.

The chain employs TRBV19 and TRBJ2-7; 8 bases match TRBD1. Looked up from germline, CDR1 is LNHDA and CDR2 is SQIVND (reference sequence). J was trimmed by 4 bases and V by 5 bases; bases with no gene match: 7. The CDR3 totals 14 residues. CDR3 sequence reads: CASSRQGLGYEQYF. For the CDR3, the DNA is TGTGCCAGTAGTCGACAGGGGCTGGGGTACGAGCAGTACTTC. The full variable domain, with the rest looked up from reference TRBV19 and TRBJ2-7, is DGGITQSPKYLFRKEGQNVTLSCEQNLNHDAMYWYRQDPGQGLRLIYYSQIVNDFQKGDIAEGYSVSREKKESFPLTVTSAQKNPTAFYLCASSRQGLGYEQYFGPGTRLTVT.

CDR3 nucleotide sequence: TGTGCCAGCAGTGGAGTGAGGGTTGCCACAGATACGCAGTATTTT. Translating it yields CASSGVRVATDTQYF. The chain joins TRBV2 to TRBJ2-3; weak D call: TRBD2 (5 bases). The length of the CDR3 is 15 residues. Deletions cut 4 bases from V and 2 bases from J, with 13 bases between. Germline V gene lookup returns CDR1 SNHLY and CDR2 FYNNEI.

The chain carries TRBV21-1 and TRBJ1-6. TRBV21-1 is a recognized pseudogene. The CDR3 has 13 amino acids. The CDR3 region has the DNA TGTGCCAGCAGCAAGAAGGACTGGGTCACCCTCCACTTT. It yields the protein CASSKKDWVTLHF.

The CDR3 coding sequence is TGCGCCAGCAGCTCCGGACAGGGAAAAAGGGATACGCAGTATTTT. Translating gives CASSSGQGKRDTQYF. The rearrangement links TRBV5-1 to TRBJ2-3; the match to TRBD1 covers 8 bases. The V gene's germline CDR1 is SGHRS and CDR2 YFSETQ. The V gene end was trimmed by 3 bases and the J gene end by 6 bases; junction bases not matched to a gene: 9. This CDR3 contains 15 residues.

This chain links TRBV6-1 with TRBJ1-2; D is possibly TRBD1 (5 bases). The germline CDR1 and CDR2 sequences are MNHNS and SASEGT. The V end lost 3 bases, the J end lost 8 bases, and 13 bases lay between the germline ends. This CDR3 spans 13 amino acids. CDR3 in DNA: TGTGCCAGCAGTGACGGTGGGACTTGGGGCTACACCTTC. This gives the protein CASSDGGTWGYTF.

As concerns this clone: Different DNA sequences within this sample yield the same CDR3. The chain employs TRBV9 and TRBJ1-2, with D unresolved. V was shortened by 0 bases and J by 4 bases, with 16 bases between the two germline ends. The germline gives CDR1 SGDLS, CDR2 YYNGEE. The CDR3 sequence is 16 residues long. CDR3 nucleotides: TGTGCCAGCAGCGTAGGGGTGGGTGGGAGCGGCTATGGCTACACCTTC. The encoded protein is CASSVGVGGSGYGYTF.

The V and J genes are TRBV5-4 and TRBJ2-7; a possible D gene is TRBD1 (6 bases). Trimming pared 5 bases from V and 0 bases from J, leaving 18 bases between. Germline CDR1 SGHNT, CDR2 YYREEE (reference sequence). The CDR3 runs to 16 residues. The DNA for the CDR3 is TGTGCCAGCAGGCACTATGAAGACAGGCTCTCCTACGAGCAGTACTTC. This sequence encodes CASRHYEDRLSYEQYF.

The DNA of the CDR3 is TGTGCCAGCAGCTTGCCGAACCCAGGACGGATCTCTGGGGCCAACGTCCTGACTTTC. It codes for CASSLPNPGRISGANVLTF. The chain links TRBV5-8 to TRBJ2-6, with no clear D. Trimming left V 1 base short and J 0 bases short, with 17 bases between. The length of the CDR3 is 19 residues. The germline gives CDR1 SGHTS, CDR2 YDEGEE.

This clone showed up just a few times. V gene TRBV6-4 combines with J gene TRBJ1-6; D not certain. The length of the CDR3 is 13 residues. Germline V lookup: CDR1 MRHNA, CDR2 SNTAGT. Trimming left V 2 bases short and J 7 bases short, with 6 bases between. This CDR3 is CASSDKSNSPLHF. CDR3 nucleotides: TGTGCCAGCAGTGACAAGTCGAATTCACCCCTCCACTTT.

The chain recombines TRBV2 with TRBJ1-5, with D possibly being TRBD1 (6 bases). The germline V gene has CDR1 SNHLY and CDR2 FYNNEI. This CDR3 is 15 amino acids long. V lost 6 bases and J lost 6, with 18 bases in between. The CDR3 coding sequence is TGTGCCAGCAGAACACAGGGTGGGGACGGTCAGCCCCAGCATTTT. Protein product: CASRTQGGDGQPQHF.

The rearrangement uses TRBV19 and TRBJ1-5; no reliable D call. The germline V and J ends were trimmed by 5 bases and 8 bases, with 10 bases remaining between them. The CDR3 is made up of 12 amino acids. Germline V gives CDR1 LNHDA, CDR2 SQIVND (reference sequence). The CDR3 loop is CASSGLREPQHF. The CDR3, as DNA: TGTGCCAGTAGTGGGTTAAGGGAGCCCCAGCATTTT.